This T cell receptor (beta chain) was obtained from a study of control samples from healthy donors and cancer patients. Sequencing was performed with immunoSEQ multiplex PCR; in TCRdb, only in-frame clones are kept and a portion is missing. This sample has about 180,000 clones, with 90% found just once. The V and J ends lost 4 bases and 2 bases respectively, with 8 bases between them. Germline CDR1 reads SGHDN; CDR2 reads FVKESK. This CDR3 contains 13 residues. This TCR derives from a woman in her forties or fifties in good health. Sequenced sample: blood. V is TRBV14 and J is TRBJ1-1; D is undetermined. CDR3 DNA: TGTGCCAGCAGCCCCGTCCGAAACACTGAAGCTTTCTTT. This codes for CASSPVRNTEAFF.